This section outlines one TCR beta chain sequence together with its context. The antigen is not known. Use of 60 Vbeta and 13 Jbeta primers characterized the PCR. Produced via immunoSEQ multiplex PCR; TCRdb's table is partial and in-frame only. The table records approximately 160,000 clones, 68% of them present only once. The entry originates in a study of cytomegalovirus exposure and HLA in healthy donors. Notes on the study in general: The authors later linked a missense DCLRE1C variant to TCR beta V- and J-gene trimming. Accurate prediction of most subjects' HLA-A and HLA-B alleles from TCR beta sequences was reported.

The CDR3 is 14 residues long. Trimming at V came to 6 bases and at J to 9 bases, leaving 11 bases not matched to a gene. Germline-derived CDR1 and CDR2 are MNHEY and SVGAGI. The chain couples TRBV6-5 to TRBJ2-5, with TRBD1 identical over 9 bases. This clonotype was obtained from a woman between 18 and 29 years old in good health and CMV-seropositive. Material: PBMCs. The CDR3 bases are TGTGCCAGCAGGGAACCGGGACAGGGCAAGGCCCAGTACTTC. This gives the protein CASREPGQGKAQYF.